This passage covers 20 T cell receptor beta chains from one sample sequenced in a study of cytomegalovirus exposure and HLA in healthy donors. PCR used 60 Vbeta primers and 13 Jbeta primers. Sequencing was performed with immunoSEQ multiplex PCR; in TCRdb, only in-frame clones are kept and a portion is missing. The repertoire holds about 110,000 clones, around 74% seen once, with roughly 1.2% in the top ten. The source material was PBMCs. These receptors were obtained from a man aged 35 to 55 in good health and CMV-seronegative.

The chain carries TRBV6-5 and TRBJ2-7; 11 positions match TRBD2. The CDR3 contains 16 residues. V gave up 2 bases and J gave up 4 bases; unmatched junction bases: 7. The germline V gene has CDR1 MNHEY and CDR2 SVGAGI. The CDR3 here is CASSYRPGTSGYEQYF. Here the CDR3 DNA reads TGTGCCAGCAGTTACCGTCCCGGGACTAGCGGTTACGAGCAGTACTTC.

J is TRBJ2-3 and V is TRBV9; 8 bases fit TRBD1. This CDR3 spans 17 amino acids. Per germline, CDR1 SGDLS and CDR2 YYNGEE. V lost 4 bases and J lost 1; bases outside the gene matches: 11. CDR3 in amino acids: CASSSYRTGRGTDTQYF. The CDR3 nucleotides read TGTGCCAGCAGCTCATACCGGACAGGGCGGGGCACAGATACGCAGTATTTT.

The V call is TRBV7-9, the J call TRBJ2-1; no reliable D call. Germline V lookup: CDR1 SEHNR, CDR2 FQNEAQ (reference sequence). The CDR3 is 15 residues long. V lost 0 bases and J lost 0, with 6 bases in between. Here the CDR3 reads CASSLAPSSYNEQFF. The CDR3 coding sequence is TGTGCCAGCAGCTTAGCCCCTAGCTCCTACAATGAGCAGTTCTTC.

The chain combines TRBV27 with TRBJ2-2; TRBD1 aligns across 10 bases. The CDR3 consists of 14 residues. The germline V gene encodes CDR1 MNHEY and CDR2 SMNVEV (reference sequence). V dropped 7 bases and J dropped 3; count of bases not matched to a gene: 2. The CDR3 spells CASTGQGYTGELFF. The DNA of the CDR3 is TGTGCCAGCACGGGACAGGGGTACACCGGGGAGCTGTTTTTT.

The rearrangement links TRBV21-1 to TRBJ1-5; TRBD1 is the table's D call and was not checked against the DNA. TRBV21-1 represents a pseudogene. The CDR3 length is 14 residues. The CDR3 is CASSKNGIHQPQHF. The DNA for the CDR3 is TGTGCCAGCAGCAAAAATGGCATACATCAGCCCCAGCATTTT.

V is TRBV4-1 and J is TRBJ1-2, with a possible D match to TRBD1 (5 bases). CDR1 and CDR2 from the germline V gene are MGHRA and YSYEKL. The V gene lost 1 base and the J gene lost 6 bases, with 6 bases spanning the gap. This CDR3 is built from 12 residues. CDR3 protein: CASSQGTNGYTF. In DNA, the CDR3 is TGCGCCAGCAGCCAAGGGACAAATGGCTACACCTTC.

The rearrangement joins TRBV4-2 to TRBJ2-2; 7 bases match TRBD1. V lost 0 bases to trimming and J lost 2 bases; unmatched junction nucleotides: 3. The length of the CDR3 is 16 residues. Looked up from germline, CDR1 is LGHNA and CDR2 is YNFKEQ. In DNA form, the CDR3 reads TGTGCCAGCAGCCAAGACGGACAGGTTAACACCGGGGAGCTGTTTTTT. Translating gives CASSQDGQVNTGELFF.

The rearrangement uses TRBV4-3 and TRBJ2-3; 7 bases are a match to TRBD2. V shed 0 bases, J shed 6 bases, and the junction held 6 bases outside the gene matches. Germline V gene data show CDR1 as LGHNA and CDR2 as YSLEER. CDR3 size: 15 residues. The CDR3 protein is CASSQEIMGGDTQYF. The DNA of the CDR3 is TGCGCCAGCAGCCAAGAGATAATGGGGGGGGATACGCAGTATTTT.

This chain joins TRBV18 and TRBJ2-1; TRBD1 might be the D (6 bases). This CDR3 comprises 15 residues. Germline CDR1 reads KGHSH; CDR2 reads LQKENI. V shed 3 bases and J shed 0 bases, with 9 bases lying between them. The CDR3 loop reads CASSPGQSSYNEQFF. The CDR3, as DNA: TGTGCCAGCTCACCCGGACAGAGCTCCTACAATGAGCAGTTCTTC.

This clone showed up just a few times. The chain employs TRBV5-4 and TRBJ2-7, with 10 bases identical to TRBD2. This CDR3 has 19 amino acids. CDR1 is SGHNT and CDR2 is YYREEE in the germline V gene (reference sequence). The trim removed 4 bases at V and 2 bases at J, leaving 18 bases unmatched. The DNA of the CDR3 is TGTGCCAGCAGCCGACGAAACAGGGTAGGGCTAGCGGGGGCCTACGAGCAGTACTTC. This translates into CASSRRNRVGLAGAYEQYF.

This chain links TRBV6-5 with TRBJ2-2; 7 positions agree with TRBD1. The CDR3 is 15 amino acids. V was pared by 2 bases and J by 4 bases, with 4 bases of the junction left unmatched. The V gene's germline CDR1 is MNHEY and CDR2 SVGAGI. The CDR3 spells CASSYKGAFTGELFF. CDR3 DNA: TGTGCCAGCAGTTACAAGGGGGCGTTCACCGGGGAGCTGTTTTTT.

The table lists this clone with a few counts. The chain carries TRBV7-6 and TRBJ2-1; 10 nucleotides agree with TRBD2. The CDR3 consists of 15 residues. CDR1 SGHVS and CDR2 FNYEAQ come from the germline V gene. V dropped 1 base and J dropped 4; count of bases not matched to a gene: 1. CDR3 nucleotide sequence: TGTGCCAGCAGCTTAGAACTAGCGGGATACAATGAGCAGTTCTTC. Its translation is CASSLELAGYNEQFF.

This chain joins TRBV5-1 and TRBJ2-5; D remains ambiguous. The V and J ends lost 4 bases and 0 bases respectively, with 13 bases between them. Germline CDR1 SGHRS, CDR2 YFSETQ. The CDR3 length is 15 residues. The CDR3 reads CASSLGSLNQETQYF. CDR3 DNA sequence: TGCGCCAGCAGCCTAGGCTCCTTGAACCAAGAGACCCAGTACTTC.

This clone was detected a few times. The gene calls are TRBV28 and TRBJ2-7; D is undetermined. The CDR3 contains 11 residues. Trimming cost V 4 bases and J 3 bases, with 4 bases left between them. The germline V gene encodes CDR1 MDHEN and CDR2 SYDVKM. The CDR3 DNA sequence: TGTGCCAGCAGTTCCTTCTACGAGCAGTACTTC. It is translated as CASSSFYEQYF.

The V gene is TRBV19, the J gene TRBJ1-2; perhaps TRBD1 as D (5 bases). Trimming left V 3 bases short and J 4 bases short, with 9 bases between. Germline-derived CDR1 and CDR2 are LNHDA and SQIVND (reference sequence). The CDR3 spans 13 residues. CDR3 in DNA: TGTGCCAGTAGTATGCAGGGAAGCTATGGCTACACCTTC. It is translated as CASSMQGSYGYTF.

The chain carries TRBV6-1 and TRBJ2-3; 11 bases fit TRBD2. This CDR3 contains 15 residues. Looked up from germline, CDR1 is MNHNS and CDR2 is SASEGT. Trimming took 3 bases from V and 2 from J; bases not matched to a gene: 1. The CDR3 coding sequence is TGTGCCAGCAGTGAGACTAGCGGGACCACAGATACGCAGTATTTT. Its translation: CASSETSGTTDTQYF.

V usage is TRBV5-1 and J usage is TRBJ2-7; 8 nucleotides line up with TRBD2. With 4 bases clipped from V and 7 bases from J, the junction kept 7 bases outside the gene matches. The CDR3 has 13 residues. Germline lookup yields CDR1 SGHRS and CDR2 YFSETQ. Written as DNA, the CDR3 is TGCGCCAGCAGCCCACGGGGGGGTTTGGAGCAGTACTTC. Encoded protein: CASSPRGGLEQYF.

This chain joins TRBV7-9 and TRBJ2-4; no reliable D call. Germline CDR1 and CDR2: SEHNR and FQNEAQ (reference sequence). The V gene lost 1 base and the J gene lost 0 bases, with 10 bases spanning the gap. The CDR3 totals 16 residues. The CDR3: CASSLGHSIAKNIQYF. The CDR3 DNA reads TGTGCCAGCAGCTTAGGACACTCGATAGCCAAAAACATTCAGTACTTC. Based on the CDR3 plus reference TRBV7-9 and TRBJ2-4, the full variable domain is DTGVSQNPRHKITKRGQNVTFRCDPISEHNRLYWYRQTLGQGPEFLTYFQNEAQLEKSRLLSDRFSAERPKGSFSTLEIQRTEQGDSAMYLCASSLGHSIAKNIQYFGAGTRLSVL.

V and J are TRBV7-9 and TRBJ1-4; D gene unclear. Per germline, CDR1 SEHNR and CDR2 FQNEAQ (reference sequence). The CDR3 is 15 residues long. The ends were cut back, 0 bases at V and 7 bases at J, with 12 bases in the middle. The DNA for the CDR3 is TGTGCCAGCAGCTTAGCGCGGGCGGAGGGTGAAAAACTGTTTTTT. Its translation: CASSLARAEGEKLFF.

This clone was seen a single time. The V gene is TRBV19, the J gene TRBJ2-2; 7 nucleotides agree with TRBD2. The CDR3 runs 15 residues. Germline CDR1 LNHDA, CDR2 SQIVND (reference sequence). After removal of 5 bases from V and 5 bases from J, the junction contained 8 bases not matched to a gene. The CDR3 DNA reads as TGTGCCAGTAGTCCGGCGGGAGTACGAACCGGGGAGCTGTTTTTT. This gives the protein CASSPAGVRTGELFF.